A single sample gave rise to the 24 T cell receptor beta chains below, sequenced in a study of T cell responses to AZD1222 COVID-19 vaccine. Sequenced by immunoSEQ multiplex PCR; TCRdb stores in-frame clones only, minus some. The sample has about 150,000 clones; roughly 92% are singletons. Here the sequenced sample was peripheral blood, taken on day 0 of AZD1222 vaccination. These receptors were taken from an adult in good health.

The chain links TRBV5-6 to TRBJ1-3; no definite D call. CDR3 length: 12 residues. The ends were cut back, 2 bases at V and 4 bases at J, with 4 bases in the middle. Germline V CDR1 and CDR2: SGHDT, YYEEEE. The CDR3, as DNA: TGTGCCAGCAGCTTTAGGGGAAACACCATATATTTT. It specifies CASSFRGNTIYF.

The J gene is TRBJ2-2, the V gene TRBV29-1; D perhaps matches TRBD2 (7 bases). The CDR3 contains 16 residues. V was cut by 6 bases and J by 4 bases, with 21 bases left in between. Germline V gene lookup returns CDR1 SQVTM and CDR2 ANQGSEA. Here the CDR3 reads CSVSPEGGEVTGELFF. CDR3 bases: TGCAGCGTCTCCCCTGAGGGGGGGGAAGTCACCGGGGAGCTGTTTTTT.

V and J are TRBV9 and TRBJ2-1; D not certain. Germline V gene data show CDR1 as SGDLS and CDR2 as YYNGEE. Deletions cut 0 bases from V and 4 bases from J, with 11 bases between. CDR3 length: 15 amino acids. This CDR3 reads CASSVAGIGYNEQFF. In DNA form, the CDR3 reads TGTGCCAGCAGCGTAGCTGGGATTGGGTACAATGAGCAGTTCTTC. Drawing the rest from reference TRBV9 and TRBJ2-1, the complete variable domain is DSGVTQTPKHLITATGQRVTLRCSPRSGDLSVYWYQQSLDQGLQFLIQYYNGEERAKGNILERFSAQQFPDLHSELNLSSLELGDSALYFCASSVAGIGYNEQFFGPGTRLTVL.

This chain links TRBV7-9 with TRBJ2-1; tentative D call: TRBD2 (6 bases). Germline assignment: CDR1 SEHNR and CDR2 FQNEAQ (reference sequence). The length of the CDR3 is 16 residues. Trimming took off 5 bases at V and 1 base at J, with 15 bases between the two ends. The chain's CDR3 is CASSPPRGVSYNEQFF. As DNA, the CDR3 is TGTGCCAGCAGCCCCCCCCGCGGGGTTTCCTACAATGAGCAGTTCTTC. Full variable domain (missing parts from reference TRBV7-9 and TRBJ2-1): DTGVSQNPRHKITKRGQNVTFRCDPISEHNRLYWYRQTLGQGPEFLTYFQNEAQLEKSRLLSDRFSAERPKGSFSTLEIQRTEQGDSAMYLCASSPPRGVSYNEQFFGPGTRLTVL.

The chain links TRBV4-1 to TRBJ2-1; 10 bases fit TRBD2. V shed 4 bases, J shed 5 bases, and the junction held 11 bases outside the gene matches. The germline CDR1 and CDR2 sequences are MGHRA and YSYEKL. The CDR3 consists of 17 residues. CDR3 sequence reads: CASSPQEAGGPNNEQFF. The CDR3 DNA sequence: TGCGCCAGCAGCCCACAAGAAGCGGGGGGGCCCAACAATGAGCAGTTCTTC.

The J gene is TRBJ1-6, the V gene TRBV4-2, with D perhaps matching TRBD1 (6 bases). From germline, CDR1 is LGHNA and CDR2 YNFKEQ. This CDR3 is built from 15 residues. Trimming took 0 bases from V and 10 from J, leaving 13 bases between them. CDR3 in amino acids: CASSQESRGNSPLHF. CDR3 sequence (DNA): TGTGCCAGCAGCCAAGAATCAAGGGGGAACTCACCCCTCCACTTT.

The CDR3 region has the DNA TGTGCCAGCAGCTTCAGGGTGAACACTGAAGCTTTCTTT. This encodes CASSFRVNTEAFF. The chain joins TRBV27 to TRBJ1-1; maybe TRBD1 (5 bases). The V end was cut by 6 bases, the J end by 0 bases, with 8 bases between. This CDR3 contains 13 residues. CDR1 MNHEY and CDR2 SMNVEV come from the germline V gene (reference sequence).

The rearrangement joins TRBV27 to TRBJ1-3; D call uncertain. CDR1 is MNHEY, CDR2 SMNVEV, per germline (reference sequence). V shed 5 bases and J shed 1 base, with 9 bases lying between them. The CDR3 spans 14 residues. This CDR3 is CASSPRGSGNTIYF. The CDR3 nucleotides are TGTGCCAGCAGTCCCCGGGGTTCTGGAAACACCATATATTTT.

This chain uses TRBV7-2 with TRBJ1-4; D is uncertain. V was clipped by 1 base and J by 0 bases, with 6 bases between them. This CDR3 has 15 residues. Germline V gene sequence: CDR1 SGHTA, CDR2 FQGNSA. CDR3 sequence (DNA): TGTGCCAGCAGCTTAGGGTCCGCAACTAATGAAAAACTGTTTTTT. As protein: CASSLGSATNEKLFF.

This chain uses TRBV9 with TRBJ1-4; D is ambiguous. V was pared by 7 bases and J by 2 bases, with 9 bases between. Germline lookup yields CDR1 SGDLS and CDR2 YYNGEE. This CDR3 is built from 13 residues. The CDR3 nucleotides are TGTGCCAGCTCCCGGTCCACTAATGAAAAACTGTTTTTT. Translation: CASSRSTNEKLFF.

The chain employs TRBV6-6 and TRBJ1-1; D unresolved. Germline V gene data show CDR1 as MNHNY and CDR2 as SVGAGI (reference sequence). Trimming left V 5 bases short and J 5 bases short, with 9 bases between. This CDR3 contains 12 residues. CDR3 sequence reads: CASSTEPTEAFF. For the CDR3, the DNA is TGTGCCAGCAGTACAGAGCCGACTGAAGCTTTCTTT.

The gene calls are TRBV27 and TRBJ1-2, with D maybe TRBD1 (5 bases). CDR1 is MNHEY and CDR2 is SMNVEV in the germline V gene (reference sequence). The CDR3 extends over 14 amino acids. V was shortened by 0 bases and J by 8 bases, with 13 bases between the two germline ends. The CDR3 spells CASSLSQGGGGYTF. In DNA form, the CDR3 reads TGTGCCAGCAGTTTATCGCAGGGAGGCGGCGGCTACACCTTC.

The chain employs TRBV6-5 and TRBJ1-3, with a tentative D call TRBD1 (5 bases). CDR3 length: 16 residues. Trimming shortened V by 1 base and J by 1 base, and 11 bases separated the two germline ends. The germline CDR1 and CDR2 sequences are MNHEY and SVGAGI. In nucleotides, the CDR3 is TGTGCCAGCAGTTACTTTACAGGTTTTTCTGGAAACACCATATATTTT. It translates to CASSYFTGFSGNTIYF.

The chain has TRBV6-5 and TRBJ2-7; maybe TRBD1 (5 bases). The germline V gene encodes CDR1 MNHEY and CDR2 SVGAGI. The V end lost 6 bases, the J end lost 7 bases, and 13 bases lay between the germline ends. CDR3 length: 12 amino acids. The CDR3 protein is CASRGAAGEQYV. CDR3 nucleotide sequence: TGTGCCAGCAGAGGGGCTGCAGGAGAGCAGTACGTC.

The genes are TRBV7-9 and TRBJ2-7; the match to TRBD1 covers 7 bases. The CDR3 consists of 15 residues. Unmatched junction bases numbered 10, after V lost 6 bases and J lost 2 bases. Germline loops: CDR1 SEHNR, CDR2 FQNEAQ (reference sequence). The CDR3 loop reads CASSFTGQAPYEQYV. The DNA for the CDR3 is TGTGCCAGCAGTTTCACCGGACAGGCGCCCTACGAGCAGTACGTC.

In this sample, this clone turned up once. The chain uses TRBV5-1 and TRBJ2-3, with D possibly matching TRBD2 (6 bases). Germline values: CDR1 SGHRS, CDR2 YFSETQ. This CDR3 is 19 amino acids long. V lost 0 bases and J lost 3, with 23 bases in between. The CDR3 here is CASSLEGGMIGEGTDTQYF. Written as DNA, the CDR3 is TGCGCCAGCAGCTTGGAAGGAGGGATGATCGGGGAAGGGACAGATACGCAGTATTTT.

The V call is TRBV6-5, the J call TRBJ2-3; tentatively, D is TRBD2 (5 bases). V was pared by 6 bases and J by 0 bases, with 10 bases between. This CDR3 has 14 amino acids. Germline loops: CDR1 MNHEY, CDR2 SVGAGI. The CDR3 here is CASRRTFSTDTQYF. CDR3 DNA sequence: TGTGCCAGCAGGAGGACTTTTAGCACAGATACGCAGTATTTT.

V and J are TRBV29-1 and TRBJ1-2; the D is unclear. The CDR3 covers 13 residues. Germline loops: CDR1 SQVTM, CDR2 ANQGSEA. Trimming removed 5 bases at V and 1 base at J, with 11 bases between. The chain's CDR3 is CSVREYNNYGYTF. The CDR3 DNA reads TGCAGCGTTCGCGAATATAATAACTATGGCTACACCTTC.

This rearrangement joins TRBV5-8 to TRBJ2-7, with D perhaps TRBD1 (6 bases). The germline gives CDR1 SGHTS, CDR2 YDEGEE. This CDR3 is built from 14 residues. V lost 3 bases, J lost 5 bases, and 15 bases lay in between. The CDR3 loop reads CASSSWNRDHEQYV. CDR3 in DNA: TGTGCCAGCAGCTCATGGAACAGGGACCACGAGCAGTACGTC.

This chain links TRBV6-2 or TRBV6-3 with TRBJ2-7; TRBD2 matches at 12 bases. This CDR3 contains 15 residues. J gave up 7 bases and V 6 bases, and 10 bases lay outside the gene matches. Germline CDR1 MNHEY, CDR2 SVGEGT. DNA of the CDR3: TGTGCCAGCAGCCGCGGACTAGCGGGACAGGGGGAGCAGTACGTC. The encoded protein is CASSRGLAGQGEQYV.

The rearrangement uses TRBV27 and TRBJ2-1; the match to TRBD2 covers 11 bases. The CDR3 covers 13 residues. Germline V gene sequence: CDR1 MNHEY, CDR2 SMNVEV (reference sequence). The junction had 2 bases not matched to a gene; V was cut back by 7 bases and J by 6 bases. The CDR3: CASTTSGSNEQFF. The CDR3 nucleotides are TGTGCCAGCACAACTAGCGGGAGCAATGAGCAGTTCTTC.

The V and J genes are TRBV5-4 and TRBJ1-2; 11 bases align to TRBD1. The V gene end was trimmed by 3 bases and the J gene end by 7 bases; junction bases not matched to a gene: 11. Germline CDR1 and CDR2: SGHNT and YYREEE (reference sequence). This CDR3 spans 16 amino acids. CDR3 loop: CASSSRTGGRFSGYTF. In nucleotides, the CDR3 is TGTGCCAGCAGCTCAAGGACAGGGGGCCGATTCTCTGGCTACACCTTC.

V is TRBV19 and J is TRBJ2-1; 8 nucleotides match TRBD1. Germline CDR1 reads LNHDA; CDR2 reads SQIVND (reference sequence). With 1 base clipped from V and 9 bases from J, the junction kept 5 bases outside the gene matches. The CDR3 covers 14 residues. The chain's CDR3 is CASSIGTGLIEQFF. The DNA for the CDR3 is TGTGCCAGTAGTATAGGGACAGGGCTTATTGAGCAGTTCTTC. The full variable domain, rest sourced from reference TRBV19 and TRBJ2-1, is DGGITQSPKYLFRKEGQNVTLSCEQNLNHDAMYWYRQDPGQGLRLIYYSQIVNDFQKGDIAEGYSVSREKKESFPLTVTSAQKNPTAFYLCASSIGTGLIEQFFGPGTRLTVL.

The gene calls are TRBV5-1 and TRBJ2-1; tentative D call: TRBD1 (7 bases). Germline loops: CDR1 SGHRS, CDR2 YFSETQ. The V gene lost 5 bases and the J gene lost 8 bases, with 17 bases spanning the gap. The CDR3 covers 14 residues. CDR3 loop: CASRPQGEVHEQFF. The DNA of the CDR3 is TGCGCCAGCAGACCCCAGGGGGAGGTCCATGAGCAGTTCTTC. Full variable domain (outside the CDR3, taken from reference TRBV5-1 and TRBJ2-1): KAGVTQTPRYLIKTRGQQVTLSCSPISGHRSVSWYQQTPGQGLQFLFEYFSETQRNKGNFPGRFSGRQFSNSRSEMNVSTLELGDSALYLCASRPQGEVHEQFFGPGTRLTVL.